This TCR beta chain was obtained from a study of a mutant IDH1 vaccine in newly diagnosed glioma. Overall study: With temozolomide cycles, or 4-6 weeks after radiotherapy alone, vaccination was started. Visit V12 was at week 35; visit V13 was at week 47.

Germline-derived CDR1 and CDR2 are SEHNR and FQNEAQ (reference sequence). Trimming cost V 7 bases and J 1 base, with 16 bases left between them. The CDR3 loop spans 15 amino acids. Sequencing was performed with immunoSEQ multiplex PCR; in TCRdb, only in-frame clones are kept and a portion is missing. The sample records tens of thousands of clones, around four fifths being singletons. As concerns this clone: No antigen is known for it.

Time point denoted: week 35, safety follow-up. The study gave 300 ug of mutant IDH1 20-mer peptide per vaccine dose, with topical imiquimod. Sequences were derived from PBMCs, sampled from a glioma patient whose treatment included an IDH1 peptide vaccine. The V call is TRBV7-9, the J call TRBJ1-1; tentative D call: TRBD1 (5 bases). The TCR was taken from a man younger than 40 with glioma. The CDR3 DNA is TGTGCCAGCATCGATTTGAGGGGAGAGAACACTGAAGCTTTCTTT. Translating gives CASIDLRGENTEAFF.